A single sample is the source of the 7 T cell receptor beta chains below, sequenced in a study of blood T cell repertoires in COVID-19. The method was immunoSEQ multiplex PCR; TCRdb's version includes in-frame clones alone and lacks a portion of them. Here the sample spans 85,000 to 90,000 clones, approximately 89% being singletons. The sequenced sample consisted of peripheral blood. Receptors were obtained from a human donor with active COVID-19. The donor label of this sample is uncertain.

The CDR3: CAISEVGQGNQPQHF. The CDR3 region has the DNA TGTGCCATCAGTGAGGTGGGACAGGGAAATCAGCCCCAGCATTTT. This sequence joins TRBV10-3 and TRBJ1-5; TRBD1 agrees at 9 bases. V lost 2 bases and J lost 4; bases outside the gene matches: 3. CDR1 is ENHRY, CDR2 SYGVKD, per germline. This CDR3 contains 15 residues.

This clone occurred once. This chain joins TRBV5-1 and TRBJ2-2; weak D call: TRBD2 (6 bases). Germline V lookup: CDR1 SGHRS, CDR2 YFSETQ. The CDR3 runs 14 residues. V lost 3 bases, J lost 8 bases, and 14 bases lay in between. The CDR3 loop reads CASSSASGVGELFF. CDR3 nucleotide sequence: TGCGCCAGCAGCTCAGCGTCGGGGGTTGGGGAGCTGTTTTTT.

The rearrangement links TRBV6-1 to TRBJ2-5; the match to TRBD2 covers 12 bases. Looked up from germline, CDR1 is MNHNS and CDR2 is SASEGT. There are 15 residues in the CDR3. The V and J ends lost 2 bases and 2 bases, in that order; junction bases with no gene match: 0. CDR3 protein: CASSELAGGQETQYF. The CDR3 nucleotides are TGTGCCAGCAGTGAACTAGCGGGGGGGCAAGAGACCCAGTACTTC.

This clone was counted a few times. The J gene is TRBJ2-5, the V gene TRBV7-6; TRBD2 agrees at 15 bases. V was pared by 4 bases and J by 5 bases, with 2 bases of the junction left unmatched. This CDR3 is 15 amino acids long. CDR1 is SGHVS and CDR2 is FNYEAQ in the germline V gene. This CDR3 reads CASSWTSGGAETQYF. In DNA form, the CDR3 reads TGTGCCAGCAGCTGGACTAGCGGGGGGGCGGAGACCCAGTACTTC.

The chain employs TRBV6-2 or TRBV6-3 and TRBJ2-5; D not resolved. The CDR3 loop spans 13 amino acids. Trimming removed 5 bases at V and 5 bases at J, with 12 bases between. The germline V gene has CDR1 MNHEY and CDR2 SVGEGT. CDR3 sequence reads: CASSDPPQETQYF. CDR3 DNA sequence: TGTGCCAGCAGTGACCCGCCACAGGAGACCCAGTACTTC.

This chain links TRBV2 with TRBJ2-1, with TRBD1 matching 7 bases. There are 18 residues in the CDR3. V shed 9 bases, J shed 9 bases, and the junction held 26 bases outside the gene matches. Germline V gene lookup returns CDR1 SNHLY and CDR2 FYNNEI. The CDR3 nucleotides read TGTGCCAGTACGATCTGGAATACCAATTACAGGGGTCGCGGTGAGCAGTTCTTC. As protein: CASTIWNTNYRGRGEQFF.

This rearrangement joins TRBV5-6 to TRBJ1-3; 8 nucleotides agree with TRBD1. CDR1 and CDR2 from the germline V gene are SGHDT and YYEEEE. The length of the CDR3 is 14 residues. V dropped 2 bases and J dropped 4; count of bases not matched to a gene: 2. CDR3 DNA: TGTGCCAGCAGCTTCCGGGACAGGGGAAACACCATATATTTT. Its translation is CASSFRDRGNTIYF.